The 30 T cell receptor beta chains in this list originate from one sample, sequenced in a study of T cell responses to AZD1222 COVID-19 vaccine (dated by TCRdb to about 2021). The library came from the immunoSEQ multiplex PCR assay. Here the immuneACCESS table is served through TCRdb, limited to in-frame sequences with V and J called. Missing clones are a known gap in these copies; in checked studies unresolved V genes cover under half, and the rest lacks a known reason. This sample is represented by about 150,000 clones; about 90% of them were singletons. The ten largest clones take up about 7.5% of the sample. In light of the paper, this sample's time point label describes: about 28 days (+/-7) after the second vaccine dose. The sample's treatment or condition label is to be understood as: meningococcal conjugate vaccine given as trial control. The specimen comprised peripheral blood, sampled 28 days after the second dose of the MenACWY control vaccine. The receptors were gathered from an adult who received the MenACWY meningococcal vaccine as a control.

This clone appeared a single time. The chain recombines TRBV3-1 (or the pseudogene TRBV3-2) with TRBJ1-2; D not certain. Germline-derived CDR1 and CDR2 are LGHDT and YNNKEL (reference sequence). V lost 1 base to trimming and J lost 8 bases, with 17 bases between them. The CDR3 has 15 residues. CDR3 coding DNA: TGTGCCAGCAGCCAAGTTGGAAGGGTGTCCCTGGGCTACACCTTC. This sequence encodes CASSQVGRVSLGYTF.

The CDR3, as DNA: TGTGCCACCAGCAGAGAAAAGAATTCGTGGGAGACCCAGTACTTC. It specifies CATSREKNSWETQYF. The rearrangement links TRBV15 to TRBJ2-5; D not certain. CDR1 and CDR2 from the germline V gene are LNHNV and YYDKDF (reference sequence). Trimming left V 0 bases short and J 5 bases short, with 13 bases between. This CDR3 is built from 15 residues.

The chain couples TRBV19 to TRBJ2-1, with 11 bases that match TRBD2. Germline V gene sequence: CDR1 LNHDA, CDR2 SQIVND (reference sequence). V gave up 9 bases and J gave up 5 bases; unmatched junction bases: 9. This CDR3 has 15 amino acids. In DNA form, the CDR3 reads TGTGCCAGCGCTACCGGACTAGCGGGCCACAATGAGCAGTTCTTC. Amino acid sequence: CASATGLAGHNEQFF.

This clone is a singleton in its sample. This chain links TRBV9 with TRBJ1-1; weak D call: TRBD1 (6 bases). The CDR3 loop spans 16 amino acids. Trimming cost V 0 bases and J 1 base, with 13 bases left between them. Germline CDR1 and CDR2: SGDLS and YYNGEE. Here the CDR3 DNA reads TGTGCCAGCAGCGTAGGTCCCGACAGGAGGAACACTGAAGCTTTCTTT. Protein: CASSVGPDRRNTEAFF. The full variable domain, rest sourced from reference TRBV9 and TRBJ1-1, is DSGVTQTPKHLITATGQRVTLRCSPRSGDLSVYWYQQSLDQGLQFLIQYYNGEERAKGNILERFSAQQFPDLHSELNLSSLELGDSALYFCASSVGPDRRNTEAFFGQGTRLTVV.

This chain's CDR3 is CASSRQGRATNEKLFF. The CDR3 DNA is TGTGCCAGCAGCCGACAGGGGAGGGCAACTAATGAAAAACTGTTTTTT. The chain is built from TRBV7-9 and TRBJ1-4; 8 nucleotides align to TRBD1. After removal of 5 bases from V and 0 bases from J, the junction contained 5 bases not matched to a gene. The germline CDR1 and CDR2 sequences are SEHNR and FQNEAQ (reference sequence). CDR3 size: 16 residues.

The V and J genes are TRBV19 and TRBJ1-6; no clear D. Germline CDR1 reads LNHDA; CDR2 reads SQIVND (reference sequence). Trimming removed 3 bases at V and 7 bases at J, with 13 bases between. This CDR3 region has 15 residues. The chain's CDR3 is CASSIGRPGNSPLHF. DNA for the CDR3: TGTGCCAGTAGTATCGGACGGCCTGGGAATTCACCCCTCCACTTT.

The V gene is TRBV7-6, the J gene TRBJ2-1, with 13 bases that match TRBD2. V lost 2 bases, J lost 9 bases, and 7 bases stayed unmatched. The CDR3 is 16 residues long. The germline V gene encodes CDR1 SGHVS and CDR2 FNYEAQ. The CDR3 DNA reads as TGTGCCAGCAGCTTAAGTGGGACTAGCGGGGTCGGTGAGCAGTTCTTC. Amino acids: CASSLSGTSGVGEQFF.

For the CDR3, the DNA is TGCAGCGTTGAGTCGACCGCCTCTGATACGCAGTATTTT. Translating it yields CSVESTASDTQYF. V and J are TRBV29-1 and TRBJ2-3; D is ambiguous. The CDR3 extends over 13 amino acids. The V end was cut by 3 bases, the J end by 6 bases, with 13 bases between. The V gene's germline CDR1 is SQVTM and CDR2 ANQGSEA.

J is TRBJ2-7 and V is TRBV28; D is ambiguous. V lost 6 bases and J lost 2, with 11 bases in between. CDR1 MDHEN and CDR2 SYDVKM come from the germline V gene. CDR3 size: 13 residues. The CDR3 loop is CASRGSSAYEQYF. DNA of the CDR3: TGTGCCAGCAGAGGGTCCTCGGCCTACGAGCAGTACTTC.

The chain couples TRBV6-5 to TRBJ1-5, with TRBD1 as a possible D gene (5 bases). The V and J ends lost 0 bases and 7 bases respectively, with 10 bases between them. Germline CDR1 reads MNHEY; CDR2 reads SVGAGI. The CDR3 loop spans 14 amino acids. In DNA, the CDR3 is TGTGCCAGCAGTTACTCGCACCGGGACCAGCCCCAGCATTTT. Translated, it gives CASSYSHRDQPQHF.

This chain links TRBV19 with TRBJ2-5; a weak D match, TRBD2 (6 bases). V was clipped by 1 base and J by 3 bases, with 9 bases between them. This CDR3 region has 14 residues. CDR1 and CDR2 (germline): LNHDA, SQIVND (reference sequence). The CDR3: CASSIVWGEETQYF. CDR3 DNA: TGTGCCAGTAGTATAGTATGGGGGGAAGAGACCCAGTACTTC.

V gene TRBV24-1 combines with J gene TRBJ1-5; TRBD1 matches at 7 bases. Germline V gene data show CDR1 as KGHDR and CDR2 as SFDVKD. The CDR3 has 14 residues. The V segment lost 4 bases and the J segment 2 bases; nucleotides outside the gene matches: 1. The DNA for the CDR3 is TGTGCCACCAGTGAAGGGACAGGCAATCAGCCCCAGCATTTT. It translates to CATSEGTGNQPQHF.

J is TRBJ2-7 and V is TRBV5-4; TRBD2 might be the D (6 bases). The CDR3 is 13 amino acids. Trimming pared 4 bases from V and 2 bases from J, leaving 10 bases between. CDR1 is SGHNT and CDR2 is YYREEE in the germline V gene (reference sequence). The CDR3 region is CASSPEGTYEQYF. For the CDR3, the DNA is TGTGCCAGCAGCCCGGAGGGGACCTACGAGCAGTACTTC. Looking up the rest from reference TRBV5-4 and TRBJ2-7 gives the full variable domain: ETGVTQSPTHLIKTRGQQVTLRCSSQSGHNTVSWYQQALGQGPQFIFQYYREEENGRGNFPPRFSGLQFPNYSSELNVNALELDDSALYLCASSPEGTYEQYFGPGTRLTVT.

This chain links TRBV5-5 with TRBJ2-5, with D possibly called TRBD1 or TRBD2 (5 bases each). The germline gives CDR1 SGHKS, CDR2 YYEKEE (reference sequence). With 1 base removed from V and 7 bases from J, the gap between germline ends came to 14 bases. The CDR3 runs to 14 residues. The CDR3 region has the DNA TGTGCCAGCAGCTTGCTTGGGGGTCGGGGGACCCAGTACTTC. The encoded protein is CASSLLGGRGTQYF.

The chain joins TRBV28 to TRBJ1-2, with unresolved D. In germline, CDR1 is MDHEN, CDR2 SYDVKM. This CDR3 spans 10 amino acids. Trimming removed 8 bases at V and 0 bases at J, with 1 base between. The CDR3 DNA reads as TGTGCCAGCTCTAACTATGGCTACACCTTC. This encodes CASSNYGYTF.

CDR3 amino acids: CASSPKTDYSPLHF. CDR3 nucleotide sequence: TGTGCCAGCAGCCCAAAAACGGATTACTCACCCCTCCACTTT. V and J are TRBV7-2 and TRBJ1-6; D gene unclear. With 5 bases removed from V and 10 bases from J, the gap between germline ends came to 15 bases. The CDR3 has 14 residues. Germline V gene sequence: CDR1 SGHTA, CDR2 FQGNSA.

The chain carries TRBV28 and TRBJ2-4, with D perhaps matching TRBD1 (5 bases). The CDR3 length is 15 residues. The V end was cut by 5 bases, the J end by 1 base, with 12 bases between. From germline, CDR1 is MDHEN and CDR2 SYDVKM. CDR3 nucleotide sequence: TGTGCCAGCAGTCCCCAGGCAGGGGCCAAAAACATTCAGTACTTC. The encoded protein is CASSPQAGAKNIQYF.

This clone was counted once. The chain recombines TRBV4-3 with TRBJ2-2; D not resolved. The CDR3 has 15 residues. Trimming stripped 6 bases from V and 3 bases from J, with 14 bases between. Per the germline V gene, CDR1 is LGHNA and CDR2 is YSLEER. Written as DNA, the CDR3 is TGCGCCAGCAGTGCGGAGAGACTTTACACCGGGGAGCTGTTTTTT. This codes for CASSAERLYTGELFF.

This clone was observed a single time. This chain joins TRBV28 and TRBJ2-7, with D perhaps given as TRBD1 or TRBD2 (5 bases each). Germline-derived CDR1 and CDR2 are MDHEN and SYDVKM. Trimming removed 6 bases from V and 5 bases from J, with 20 bases in between. The CDR3 has 15 residues. CDR3 nucleotides: TGTGCCAGCAGACCGACCGGGACCCAGAGAGACGAGCAGTACTTC. Amino acids: CASRPTGTQRDEQYF.

The count of this clone is one. This sequence joins TRBV19 and TRBJ2-3; D remains unclear. CDR1 and CDR2 (germline): LNHDA, SQIVND (reference sequence). The CDR3 loop spans 15 amino acids. V lost 3 bases to trimming and J lost 2 bases, with 12 bases between them. CDR3 DNA sequence: TGTGCCAGTAGTATCTACTCGGCCACCACAGATACGCAGTATTTT. It encodes CASSIYSATTDTQYF.

This chain uses TRBV16 with TRBJ1-5, with D possibly being TRBD1 (6 bases). The germline gives CDR1 KGHSY, CDR2 FQNENV. The CDR3 contains 15 residues. Trimming removed 2 bases at V and 2 bases at J, with 10 bases between. Written as DNA, the CDR3 is TGTGCCAGCAGCCAAGATGAGGGGGGCAATCAGCCCCAGCATTTT. Translated, it gives CASSQDEGGNQPQHF.

The chain combines TRBV7-9 with TRBJ1-1; TRBD1 is a possible D gene (6 bases). Trimming took 4 bases from V and 4 from J, leaving 13 bases between them. Looked up from germline, CDR1 is SEHNR and CDR2 is FQNEAQ (reference sequence). This CDR3 is 14 amino acids long. CDR3 in amino acids: CASSSPDRRTEAFF. Written as DNA, the CDR3 is TGTGCCAGCAGCTCACCAGACAGGCGCACTGAAGCTTTCTTT.

J is TRBJ1-1 and V is TRBV27; D gene uncertain. The CDR3 contains 14 residues. Trimming cost V 3 bases and J 1 base, with 9 bases left between them. CDR1 is MNHEY, CDR2 SMNVEV, per germline (reference sequence). CDR3 nucleotides: TGTGCCAGCAGTTTCACGGGCGGGAACACTGAAGCTTTCTTT. Translated, it gives CASSFTGGNTEAFF.

The chain employs TRBV6-2 or TRBV6-3 and TRBJ1-2; 8 bases match TRBD1. Trimming at V came to 2 bases and at J to 8 bases, leaving 4 bases not matched to a gene. Germline V gives CDR1 MNHEY, CDR2 SVGEGT. The CDR3 consists of 13 residues. As DNA, the CDR3 is TGTGCCAGCAGTTACGACAGGGGATTGGGCTACACCTTC. Amino acids: CASSYDRGLGYTF.

This clone showed up just once. The gene calls are TRBV11-2 and TRBJ2-1, with D unclear. V lost 4 bases to trimming and J lost 15 bases, with 19 bases between them. In germline, CDR1 is SGHAT, CDR2 FQNNGV. The length of the CDR3 is 13 residues. The CDR3 loop reads CASSSSQLQKPFF. The CDR3 DNA reads as TGTGCCAGCAGCTCGTCACAGCTACAAAAACCGTTCTTC. The full variable domain, in which reference TRBV11-2 and TRBJ2-1 provide the parts outside the CDR3, is EAGVAQSPRYKIIEKRQSVAFWCNPISGHATLYWYQQILGQGPKLLIQFQNNGVVDDSQLPKDRFSAERLKGVDSTLKIQPAKLEDSAVYLCASSSSQLQKPFFGPGTRLTVL.

CDR3 loop: CASSQEAGVNQPQHF. For the CDR3, the DNA is TGCGCCAGCAGCCAAGAGGCAGGGGTTAATCAGCCCCAGCATTTT. The rearrangement links TRBV4-1 to TRBJ1-5; D perhaps matches TRBD1 (6 bases). The CDR3 is made up of 15 amino acids. The V and J ends lost 0 bases and 4 bases respectively, with 10 bases between them. Germline CDR1 and CDR2: MGHRA and YSYEKL.

This clone is a singleton in its sample. CDR3 protein: CASSLTDIETQYF. As DNA, the CDR3 is TGTGCCAGCAGCTTAACAGACATCGAGACCCAGTACTTC. The rearrangement joins TRBV7-6 to TRBJ2-5; D gene unclear. The CDR3 is made up of 13 amino acids. The V and J ends lost 2 bases and 5 bases respectively, with 9 bases between them. Germline loops: CDR1 SGHVS, CDR2 FNYEAQ.

This chain links TRBV11-2 with TRBJ2-3; D is unclear. Trimming removed 2 bases from V and 3 bases from J, with 6 bases in between. The CDR3 extends over 13 amino acids. CDR1 and CDR2 from the germline V gene are SGHAT and FQNNGV. CDR3 DNA: TGTGCCAGCAGCTTACCCCAAACAGATACGCAGTATTTT. This encodes CASSLPQTDTQYF. Variable domain in full (rest from reference TRBV11-2 and TRBJ2-3): EAGVAQSPRYKIIEKRQSVAFWCNPISGHATLYWYQQILGQGPKLLIQFQNNGVVDDSQLPKDRFSAERLKGVDSTLKIQPAKLEDSAVYLCASSLPQTDTQYFGPGTRLTVL.

The chain combines TRBV30 with TRBJ2-1, with D unclear. This CDR3 region has 14 residues. Trimming shortened V by 3 bases and J by 0 bases, and 9 bases separated the two germline ends. The V gene's germline CDR1 is GTSNPN and CDR2 SVGIG (reference sequence). The CDR3 DNA reads as TGTGCCTGGAGAGGTGCAAGCTCCTACAATGAGCAGTTCTTC. Its protein product is CAWRGASSYNEQFF.

CDR3 sequence reads: CASSLGGPGTSGYNEQFF. The CDR3 DNA reads TGTGCCAGCAGCTTGGGGGGACCTGGGACTAGCGGATACAATGAGCAGTTCTTC. The chain uses TRBV5-4 and TRBJ2-1, with TRBD2 identical over 11 bases. The junction had 9 bases not matched to a gene; V was cut back by 0 bases and J by 4 bases. CDR3 length equals 18 residues. Germline CDR1 is SGHNT and CDR2 is YYREEE (reference sequence).